The sequence of this TCR beta chain was determined in a study of shared clonotypes between healthy human individuals (dated by TCRdb to about 2020). Concerning the study at large: Three men and two women, aged 18 to 49 years, made up the cohort. Per donor, leukapheresis produced somewhere between about 0.85 and 9.5 billion PBMCs. To increase sequencing depth and limit assay-specific biases, TCR repertoire library preparation and sequencing were carried out by different laboratories using diverse techniques. To estimate repertoire size and how much clonotypes are shared between individuals, the study performed deep sequencing of blood TCR repertoires from roughly five healthy adults. For each donor, CD4 naive and CD4 memory were each run on three plates, CD8 naive on two plates, and CD8 memory on one plate.

Findings and caveats that apply to the study as a whole: Compared with non-shared clonotypes, the clonotypes found in all four sorted-subset donors had higher generation probabilities. Because the study included only a small number of donors, the genetic and exposure-history diversity represented was limited. Only blood was sampled, and tissue TCR repertoires likely differ from those in blood. Incomplete sequencing was indicated by rarefaction of sorted-subset datasets, despite the large sequencing depth. Sharing across a few donors was observed for 5% to 6.5% of naive CD4, over 3% of naive CD8, roughly 2.4% of memory CD4, and roughly 0.4% of memory CD8 clonotypes. Naive subsets generally had larger estimated clonotype richness than memory subsets. Pairwise subsampling led to the expectation that sequencing depth would affect the degree of clonotype sharing among donors.

The germline V gene yields SQVTM for CDR1 and ANQGSEA for CDR2. From cysteine to phenylalanine, the CDR3 is 13 amino acids long. Solely the CDR3 DNA is kept, with 39 bases framed from the first base. Ends trimmed: V by 7 bases, J by 5 bases; bases unmatched to a gene: 9. CD8 naive samples were CD45RO-negative cells positively selected for CCR7, giving a CD45RA+CCR7+ population that excluded TemRA cells. The donors were healthy, HIV-negative adults with no recently reported acute infections or vaccinations. Every donor was a Caucasian adult living in Nashville, Tennessee, USA. Blood was collected by leukapheresis, and PBMCs were isolated by Ficoll-Histopaque density gradient centrifugation and then cryopreserved in liquid nitrogen vapor phase. Analytical flow cytometry was used to check the purity and quantity of every magnetically sorted T cell population. Genomic DNA was isolated from every sorted fraction and measured by UV absorbance on a Nanodrop 2000c.

Using the deep immunoSEQ assay, multiplex PCR amplified TCR CDR3 regions from genomic DNA. Extracted genomic DNA from each cell subset was spread evenly across all wells of several immunoSEQ 96-well plates, with each plate serving as a replicate. Each replicate PCR for sorted subsets received around 210 ng genomic DNA, equal to about 30,000 T cell genomes. The purified libraries were quantified using a Qubit 3.0 fluorometer, sized with a Bioanalyzer 2100, and then quantified again using the KAPA Library Quantification kit. A separate single-read 150-cycle Illumina NextSeq 550 flow cell was used to sequence each immunoSEQ 96-well plate. The original pipeline was this. Because the immunoSEQ output held only junctional sequences and lacked quality scores, the filtering could not match the filtering applied to full-length reads. To assign V/J genes and CDR3, sequences were annotated using PyIR, a Python wrapper for IgBLAST v1.9, with IMGT germline references. Reads with weak V/J assignments (E-value above 1e-6), missing CDR3, stop codons, out-of-frame junctions, or ambiguous translated residues were removed. V3J clonotypes were defined as sequences sharing the same inferred V gene, J gene, and CDR3 amino acid sequence. The percentage overlap between two repertoires was calculated by dividing the number of shared unique clonotypes by the size of the smaller repertoire. RTK rarefaction, the Chao1 estimator, and Recon v2.1 estimates of unobserved clonotypes were used to assess repertoire richness. OLGA was used to compute generation probabilities for all TCRbeta clonotypes that the gDNA method yielded from a handful of donors. Not all clones reach the TCRdb copy of this immuneACCESS table, which keeps in-frame sequences only. Checked studies attribute under half of the gap to unresolved V genes and leave the rest unexplained. Clonal size and the V and J genes are those of that table, whereas D and trimming came from the DNA. The sample table shows some 1,900,000 clones, and about 95% are seen once. The ten largest account for 1.2% of the sample.

To note about this clone: No cognate antigen has been identified for it. Qualities for individual bases were not recorded, and no much larger clone is one base off.

This chain is built from TRBV29-1 and TRBJ2-7, with TRBD2 identical over 9 junction bases. Sequencing input: naive CD8+ T cells sorted from blood. The cell subset or site label here, explained by the study, means: CD45RA+CCR7+. The receptor was derived from a man between 18 and 35 years old in good health. Read as DNA, the sequence is TGCAGCGCCGAAGGACTAGCGCGGGACGAGCAGTACTTC. Its protein is CSAEGLARDEQYF.